This T cell receptor beta chain stems from a study of blood T cell repertoires in COVID-19. Overall study context: COVID-19 samples, acute and convalescent, were from the United States, Italy and Spain. T cells, B-cell-depleted T cells, or PBMCs provided the cDNA or gDNA that served as material.

CDR3 length: 15 amino acids. Germline assignment: CDR1 ENHRY and CDR2 SYGVKD. With V trimmed by 6 bases and J by 4 bases, 7 bases remained unmatched. This clone appeared a single time. Methods used by the authors: Quantification of nucleated cells was approximated via reference gene primer amplification. Measured with immunoSEQ multiplex PCR; TCRdb has only the in-frame clones, and not every one. V, J and clone size reflect that table, while D and trimming were determined from the DNA. This table holds about 95,000 clones, under 85% found once. The sample taken for sequencing was peripheral blood. The clonotype originates from a human donor in a cohort sampled during active COVID-19. The chain carries TRBV10-3 and TRBJ2-5; 11 bases align to TRBD1. The CDR3 reads CAIRGGTGGGETQYF. The CDR3 coding sequence is TGTGCCATCAGGGGAGGGACAGGGGGTGGAGAGACCCAGTACTTC.